A selection of T cell receptor beta chains follows, all from one sample in a study of blood T cell repertoires in COVID-19. Generated by immunoSEQ multiplex PCR, the TCRdb table keeps only in-frame clones and is missing some. The top ten hold over 15% of the sample, which has approximately 160,000 clones, about nine tenths seen once. Sequenced material: peripheral blood. The receptors shown here come from a man in his 60s with active or convalescent COVID-19. The CDR3 runs from the conserved cysteine through the conserved F or W. Each record gives: clone size, V gene, D gene, J gene, CDR3 protein, CDR3 DNA. The D gene is left open where the match is weak. Clone size appears in some rows only: once, few, many, or a class for an expanded clone.

NA,TRBV18,NA,TRBJ1-1,CASSPSGTPNTEAFF,TGTGCCAGCTCACCTTCCGGGACACCGAACACTGAAGCTTTCTTT
few,TRBV6-5,TRBD1,TRBJ1-1,CASRLTQGAPEAFF,TGTGCCAGCAGATTAACACAGGGGGCCCCTGAAGCTTTCTTT
NA,TRBV24-1,NA,TRBJ2-1,CAIDLALSSYNEQFF,TGTGCCATCGATCTAGCGTTGAGCTCCTACAATGAGCAGTTCTTC
NA,TRBV19,TRBD2,TRBJ2-7,CASSIGTSAYSYEQYF,TGTGCCAGTAGTATAGGGACTAGCGCCTACTCCTACGAGCAGTACTTC
NA,TRBV5-5,TRBD1,TRBJ1-5,CASSWDSNQPQHF,TGTGCCAGCAGCTGGGACAGTAATCAGCCCCAGCATTTT
NA,TRBV4-2,TRBD2,TRBJ2-3,CASSQEIAGGPTDTQYF,TGTGCCAGCAGCCAAGAGATAGCGGGAGGGCCCACAGATACGCAGTATTTT
NA,TRBV5-1,TRBD2,TRBJ2-1,CASSLDVAGAGNEQFF,TGCGCCAGCAGCTTGGATGTGGCGGGAGCGGGCAATGAGCAGTTCTTC
NA,TRBV6-5,TRBD1,TRBJ2-7,CASSYSGTASYEQYF,TGTGCCAGCAGTTACTCCGGGACAGCCTCCTACGAGCAGTACTTC
NA,TRBV9,NA,TRBJ1-3,CASSVASGELYGNTIYF,TGTGCCAGCAGCGTGGCATCGGGGGAGCTTTATGGAAACACCATATATTTT
NA,TRBV10-3,TRBD1,TRBJ2-3,CAISDTGESADTQYF,TGTGCCATCAGCGACACAGGGGAAAGCGCAGATACGCAGTATTTT
NA,TRBV5-1,NA,TRBJ2-2,CASSLDPGGSGELFF,TGCGCCAGCAGCTTGGACCCTGGAGGGAGCGGGGAGCTGTTTTTT
NA,TRBV6-5,NA,TRBJ1-5,CASRGGVRQPQHF,TGTGCCAGCAGGGGGGGGGTTCGGCAGCCCCAGCATTTT
few,TRBV6-6,NA,TRBJ1-6,CASSWTENSPLHF,TGTGCCAGCAGTTGGACAGAAAATTCACCCCTCCACTTT
once,TRBV11-2,TRBD2,TRBJ2-1,CASSSLAGGYNEQFF,TGTGCCAGCAGCTCTTTAGCGGGGGGCTACAATGAGCAGTTCTTC
NA,TRBV6-5,NA,TRBJ1-1,CASSGNTEAFF,TGTGCCAGCTCCGGGAACACTGAAGCTTTCTTT
NA,TRBV10-2,NA,TRBJ2-3,CASRDIQATPTDTQYF,TGCGCCAGCAGAGATATACAGGCGACTCCTACAGATACGCAGTATTTT
NA,TRBV18,NA,TRBJ1-1,CASSLTRPPGDTEAFF,TGTGCCAGCTCACTCACAAGGCCGCCAGGGGACACTGAAGCTTTCTTT